This T cell receptor beta chain was sequenced for a study of spatial heterogeneity in lung cancer. Study background: Alpha-chain detections were consistently fewer than beta-chain detections among the sequences.

Study-wide results and caveats: Expanded intratumoral alpha and beta TCR counts tracked tumor mutation counts.

Judged by abundance, this clonotype is medium-sized. The antigen is not known. Trimming left V 4 bases short and J 13 bases short, with 14 bases between. Per the germline V gene, CDR1 is LNHNV and CDR2 is YYDKDF (reference sequence). This CDR3 is 13 amino acids long. Time point in this sample: sample taken at primary tumor resection. Unsorted samples of tumor, nontumor lung or frozen PBMC had their whole RNA sequenced. Each TCR cDNA molecule bore a unique molecular identifier. TCRdb reanalysed the 5' RACE reads using MiXCR and keeps one entry per CDR3 protein. The data contain over 5,500 distinct CDR3 sequences, around 15% of them singletons.

The specimen comprised lung tumor tissue, sampled at surgery. The chain carries TRBV15 and TRBJ1-6, with a weak D call TRBD1 (6 bases). The clonotype comes from a male donor with early-stage non-small cell lung cancer. CDR3 loop: CATSTRTAQPLHF. Here the CDR3 DNA reads TGTGCCACCAGCACCCGGACAGCGCAGCCCCTCCACTTT.